The 18 T cell receptor beta chains below were found in one sample sequenced in a study of blood T cells in healthy people across ages. Using a J-beta primer mix together with a sample-barcoded 5' primer, a second PCR was run for about 6 to 12 cycles. MiXCR, applied by TCRdb to the 5' RACE reads, yields one record per CDR3 protein. Among 550,000 to 700,000 distinct CDR3 sequences, 27% were seen once, and the ten largest hold around a sixth. Sequenced sample: blood. The receptors stem from a woman between 70 and 85 years old in good health.

This clonotype showed up just a few times. The V and J genes are TRBV9 and TRBJ2-7; D is perhaps TRBD1 or TRBD2 (6 bases each). V was cut by 0 bases and J by 4 bases, with 14 bases left in between. Germline V gene data show CDR1 as SGDLS and CDR2 as YYNGEE. The CDR3 runs 15 residues. CDR3 coding DNA: TGTGCCAGCAGCGTAGCTTCCGGGGGCCAGTACGAGCAGTACTTC. It yields the protein CASSVASGGQYEQYF.

The chain uses TRBV20-1 and TRBJ2-3; unclear D gene. This CDR3 has 12 residues. V was shortened by 4 bases and J by 3 bases, with 8 bases between the two germline ends. CDR1 is DFQATT and CDR2 is SNEGSKA in the germline V gene (reference sequence). The CDR3 bases are TGCAGTGCTATCCGGCAGACAGATACGCAGTATTTT. Translated, it gives CSAIRQTDTQYF.

This sequence joins TRBV20-1 and TRBJ2-3; TRBD2 aligns across 11 bases. The germline V gene has CDR1 DFQATT and CDR2 SNEGSKA (reference sequence). The CDR3 sequence is 18 residues long. V was clipped by 5 bases and J by 5 bases; unmatched bases: 18. The CDR3 DNA sequence: TGCAGTGCTCGTTACCTCGGTGACCTAGCGGGGGGCCTAGATACGCAGTATTTT. Residues: CSARYLGDLAGGLDTQYF.

The chain recombines TRBV7-2 with TRBJ2-5; 11 bases are shared with TRBD2. The assigned J gene may be wrong: the sequence end matches TRBJ2-7 better. Per germline, CDR1 SGHTA and CDR2 FQGNSA. There are 16 residues in the CDR3. CDR3 loop: CASSLGSLAGGYEQYF. CDR3 in DNA: TGTGCCAGCAGCTTAGGATCTCTAGCGGGAGGCTACGAGCAGTACTTC.

The chain employs TRBV7-2 and TRBJ1-1; a possible D gene is TRBD1 (5 bases). The germline V and J ends were trimmed by 5 bases and 5 bases, with 15 bases remaining between them. The CDR3 is 14 residues long. Germline V gene lookup returns CDR1 SGHTA and CDR2 FQGNSA. The CDR3 bases are TGTGCCAGCAGCACACTGGCGGGGGGAACTGAAGCTTTCTTT. Its protein is CASSTLAGGTEAFF.

The table lists this clonotype with a few counts. CDR3 DNA: TGTGCCAGCAGCAGAAACAGGGGAGAGACCCAGTACTTC. It translates to CASSRNRGETQYF. The chain joins TRBV7-3 to TRBJ2-5; 7 bases are shared with TRBD1. Germline assignment: CDR1 SGHTA and CDR2 FQGTGA. The V segment lost 5 bases and the J segment 4 bases; nucleotides outside the gene matches: 4. This CDR3 has 13 amino acids.

This clonotype was recorded a few times. The chain has TRBV10-3 and TRBJ2-3, with TRBD2 matching 9 bases. CDR1 and CDR2 from the germline V gene are ENHRY and SYGVKD. The J segment lost 6 bases and the V segment lost 11 bases, leaving 12 bases of the junction unmatched. The CDR3 runs to 14 residues. CDR3 protein: CASYSGGTADTQYF. The CDR3 region has the DNA TGTGCCTCTTATAGCGGGGGAACCGCCGATACGCAGTATTTT.

The chain combines TRBV29-1 with TRBJ1-4; perhaps TRBD1 as D (5 bases). V lost 5 bases and J lost 6, with 16 bases in between. Per germline, CDR1 SQVTM and CDR2 ANQGSEA. CDR3 size: 14 residues. The CDR3: CSVRNTGEDEKLFF. The CDR3 nucleotides are TGCAGCGTTCGGAATACAGGAGAGGATGAAAAACTGTTTTTT.

The DNA of the CDR3 is TGTGCCAGCAGCCAAGTAGCGGGGGGGCCAAGCTCCTACGAGCAGTACTTC. The encoded protein is CASSQVAGGPSSYEQYF. The chain joins TRBV4-2 to TRBJ2-7, with 11 bases aligning to TRBD2. The CDR3 spans 17 residues. CDR1 is LGHNA, CDR2 YNFKEQ, per germline. Germline trimming cut 1 base from V and 0 bases from J; bases unmatched to any gene: 5.

A few counts support this clonotype. CDR3 nucleotides: TGTGCCAGCAGTGGGACTAGCGGGGGCTACGAGCAGTACTTC. Amino acids: CASSGTSGGYEQYF. The V gene is TRBV2, the J gene TRBJ2-5; 13 positions match TRBD2. TRBJ2-7 explains the end of the DNA better; the J call may be wrong. Germline V gene sequence: CDR1 SNHLY, CDR2 FYNNEI. This CDR3 contains 14 residues.

The chain is built from TRBV5-1 and TRBJ1-5, with D possibly matching TRBD1 (5 bases). The germline gives CDR1 SGHRS, CDR2 YFSETQ. The CDR3 totals 13 residues. Trimming removed 2 bases from V and 5 bases from J, with 8 bases in between. CDR3: CASSFDSDQPQHF. For the CDR3, the DNA is TGCGCCAGCAGCTTCGACAGTGATCAGCCCCAGCATTTT.

This chain connects TRBV6-6 to TRBJ2-7; 12 bases map to TRBD1. Trimming cost V 6 bases and J 7 bases; bases outside gene matches: 7. This CDR3 is 14 amino acids long. CDR1 is MNHNY and CDR2 is SVGAGI in the germline V gene (reference sequence). CDR3 nucleotides: TGTGCCAGCAGGACCCAGGGACAGGGGGCAGAGCAGTACTTC. Protein product: CASRTQGQGAEQYF.

This clonotype was counted only a few times. This chain uses TRBV7-7 with TRBJ2-7; a weak D match, TRBD2 (5 bases). Germline lookup yields CDR1 SSHAT and CDR2 FNYEAQ (reference sequence). The V end lost 6 bases, the J end lost 7 bases, and 16 bases lay between the germline ends. This CDR3 comprises 13 residues. The CDR3 reads CASSSDSTGEQYF. CDR3 DNA: TGTGCCAGCAGTTCGGACTCAACGGGGGAGCAGTACTTC.

The table lists this clonotype with a few counts. The chain uses TRBV15 and TRBJ2-1; D is perhaps TRBD1 or TRBD2 (6 bases each). V lost 3 bases, J lost 4 bases, and 19 bases lay in between. This CDR3 region has 17 residues. CDR1 is LNHNV and CDR2 is YYDKDF in the germline V gene (reference sequence). The CDR3: CATSSGFGGGRYNEQFF. The CDR3, as DNA: TGTGCCACCAGCAGTGGGTTCGGAGGGGGTCGTTACAATGAGCAGTTCTTC.

This clonotype was seen at least ten times. This chain links TRBV9 with TRBJ1-3; D gene uncertain. The CDR3 is made up of 15 amino acids. V was cut by 1 base and J by 8 bases, with 16 bases left in between. Germline V lookup: CDR1 SGDLS, CDR2 YYNGEE. The CDR3, as DNA: TGTGCCAGCAGCGTACGAGGACTAAGCATAGACACCATATATTTT. Translated: CASSVRGLSIDTIYF. Full variable domain (missing parts from reference TRBV9 and TRBJ1-3): DSGVTQTPKHLITATGQRVTLRCSPRSGDLSVYWYQQSLDQGLQFLIQYYNGEERAKGNILERFSAQQFPDLHSELNLSSLELGDSALYFCASSVRGLSIDTIYFGEGSWLTVV.

The V call is TRBV3-1, the J call TRBJ2-5; TRBD1 might be the D (6 bases). The CDR3 runs to 13 residues. CDR1 and CDR2 from the germline V gene are LGHDT and YNNKEL (reference sequence). Trimming left V 8 bases short and J 11 bases short, with 21 bases between. CDR3 in amino acids: CASGRQGSHEQYF. DNA of the CDR3: TGTGCCAGCGGAAGGCAGGGGTCTCATGAGCAGTACTTC.

This chain joins TRBV6-5 and TRBJ2-1; D is possibly TRBD2 (6 bases). Deletions cut 6 bases from V and 4 bases from J, with 16 bases between. Germline V gene lookup returns CDR1 MNHEY and CDR2 SVGAGI. This CDR3 contains 15 residues. For the CDR3, the DNA is TGTGCCAGCAGGCCCAGGAGGGATACTTACAATGAGCAGTTCTTC. It is translated as CASRPRRDTYNEQFF.

This clonotype came up a few times. V is TRBV7-2 and J is TRBJ1-3; 7 nucleotides agree with TRBD1. V gave up 2 bases and J gave up 0 bases; unmatched junction bases: 10. In germline, CDR1 is SGHTA, CDR2 FQGNSA. The CDR3 totals 18 residues. The CDR3 region is CASSLLGQVGFSGNTIYF. CDR3 in DNA: TGTGCCAGCAGCTTACTCGGACAGGTGGGATTCTCTGGAAACACCATATATTTT.